The 28 T cell receptor beta chains below were found in one sample sequenced in a study of early T cells in non-severe SARS-CoV-2 infection. A single record per CDR3 protein comes from TCRdb applying MiXCR to the 5' RACE reads. The top ten hold around 14% of the sample, which has approximately 50,000 distinct CDR3 sequences, around a tenth seen once. The material sequenced was whole blood. Receptor source: an adult who was a healthcare worker with PCR-confirmed SARS-CoV-2 infection or an uninfected control (not recorded which).

The chain joins TRBV5-5 to TRBJ2-1, with 8 bases lining up with TRBD1. Trimming at V came to 4 bases and at J to 8 bases, leaving 2 bases not matched to a gene. This CDR3 contains 12 residues. CDR1 is SGHKS and CDR2 is YYEKEE in the germline V gene (reference sequence). The CDR3, as DNA: TGTGCCAGCAGCCCGGACAGGGATGAGCAGTTCTTC. This codes for CASSPDRDEQFF.

DNA for the CDR3: TGCAGCGTTGAAGAAACTGAAGCTTTCTTT. Translating gives CSVEETEAFF. The genes are TRBV29-1 and TRBJ1-1, with D unclear. CDR3 length: 10 amino acids. The V and J ends lost 0 bases and 5 bases respectively, with 1 base between them. From germline, CDR1 is SQVTM and CDR2 ANQGSEA.

This clonotype has at least ten counts. V is TRBV24-1 and J is TRBJ2-2; TRBD1 might be the D (6 bases). Germline lookup yields CDR1 KGHDR and CDR2 SFDVKD. The germline V and J ends were trimmed by 7 bases and 0 bases, with 8 bases remaining between them. CDR3 length: 14 residues. Here the CDR3 reads CATRRDTNTGELFF. CDR3 sequence (DNA): TGTGCCACCAGACGGGACACGAACACCGGGGAGCTGTTTTTT.

This clonotype was counted many times. The genes are TRBV20-1 and TRBJ1-1, with 9 bases matching TRBD1. The CDR3 is 14 residues long. Germline lookup yields CDR1 DFQATT and CDR2 SNEGSKA (reference sequence). V was clipped by 5 bases and J by 11 bases; unmatched bases: 15. DNA of the CDR3: TGCAGTGCTGAAACCGGGACAGGGACCGGGACGGCTTTCTTT. Translating gives CSAETGTGTGTAFF.

The table lists this clonotype with a few counts. The J gene is TRBJ2-7, the V gene TRBV21-1; the table's D call, TRBD2, has no DNA check behind it. TRBV21-1 is a pseudogene segment. CDR3 length equals 15 residues. CDR3 residues: CASSKPGLAGDEQYF. The CDR3 region has the DNA TGTGCCAGCAGCAAACCCGGACTAGCGGGAGACGAGCAGTACTTC.

This clonotype was seen many times. The V gene is TRBV2, the J gene TRBJ2-5; D remains ambiguous. V lost 2 bases to trimming and J lost 4 bases, with 5 bases between them. This CDR3 is 12 amino acids long. Germline CDR1 is SNHLY and CDR2 is FYNNEI. This chain's CDR3 is CASSELRETQYF. The CDR3 bases are TGTGCCAGCAGTGAATTGCGAGAGACCCAGTACTTC.

The chain joins TRBV12-3 or TRBV12-4 to TRBJ1-2, with D maybe TRBD1 (5 bases). There are 13 residues in the CDR3. Trimming removed 1 base from V and 2 bases from J, with 5 bases in between. This CDR3 reads CASSLGQNYGYTF. In DNA, the CDR3 is TGTGCCAGCAGTTTAGGACAGAACTATGGCTACACCTTC.

This clonotype was recorded many times. This sequence joins TRBV5-1 and TRBJ2-2; D might be TRBD1 (6 bases). Trimming took 2 bases from V and 0 from J, leaving 8 bases between them. This CDR3 comprises 15 residues. Germline CDR1 is SGHRS and CDR2 is YFSETQ. CDR3 region: CASSLGTPNTGELFF. The CDR3, as DNA: TGCGCCAGCAGCTTAGGGACACCGAACACCGGGGAGCTGTTTTTT.

This clonotype was counted many times. V and J are TRBV6-5 and TRBJ2-5; D possibly corresponds to TRBD1 (5 bases). This CDR3 has 12 amino acids. The V gene's germline CDR1 is MNHEY and CDR2 SVGAGI. Trimming removed 11 bases from V and 7 bases from J, with 17 bases in between. CDR3 nucleotides: TGTGCCTCCAGTCAGGGTTTCGGGACCCAGTACTTC. This codes for CASSQGFGTQYF.

There are many counts of this clonotype. The CDR3 protein is CSASSDSRTDTQYF. CDR3 nucleotide sequence: TGCAGTGCTAGCAGCGACTCACGCACAGATACGCAGTATTTT. The V gene is TRBV20-1, the J gene TRBJ2-3; D gene unclear. The CDR3 loop spans 14 amino acids. In germline, CDR1 is DFQATT, CDR2 SNEGSKA (reference sequence). V lost 3 bases to trimming and J lost 1 base, with 11 bases between them.

This clonotype was detected ten times or more. CDR3 protein: CASFGGSTYNSPLHF. The CDR3 DNA follows: TGTGCCAGCTTCGGGGGTTCAACCTATAATTCACCCCTCCACTTT. The chain has TRBV7-2 and TRBJ1-6, with a weak D call TRBD1 (5 bases). CDR3 length: 15 residues. The V end lost 8 bases, the J end lost 2 bases, and 13 bases lay between the germline ends. Germline loops: CDR1 SGHTA, CDR2 FQGNSA. Full variable domain (outside the CDR3, taken from reference TRBV7-2 and TRBJ1-6): GAGVSQSPSNKVTEKGKDVELRCDPISGHTALYWYRQSLGQGLEFLIYFQGNSAPDKSGLPSDRFSAERTGGSVSTLTIQRTQQEDSAVYLCASFGGSTYNSPLHFGNGTRLTVT.

The J gene is TRBJ2-3, the V gene TRBV6-1, with 9 positions matching TRBD2. This CDR3 region has 16 residues. From germline, CDR1 is MNHNS and CDR2 SASEGT. V was clipped by 2 bases and J by 4 bases; unmatched bases: 7. DNA for the CDR3: TGTGCCAGCAGTGAAAGACACAGCGGGAGGCCAGATACGCAGTATTTT. Its protein is CASSERHSGRPDTQYF.

V is TRBV6-2 or TRBV6-3 and J is TRBJ1-1, with D tentatively TRBD1 (6 bases). Trimming pared 1 base from V and 5 bases from J, leaving 14 bases between. CDR1 and CDR2 from the germline V gene are MNHEY and SVGEGT. This CDR3 is built from 15 residues. The CDR3 coding sequence is TGTGCCAGCAGTTACTTTGGAGCAGGGGCAACTGAAGCTTTCTTT. As protein: CASSYFGAGATEAFF.

This clonotype has a count of ten or more. This chain joins TRBV29-1 and TRBJ2-7, with a tentative D call TRBD1 (6 bases). The V end lost 7 bases, the J end lost 2 bases, and 12 bases lay between the germline ends. The CDR3 is 12 residues long. Germline values: CDR1 SQVTM, CDR2 ANQGSEA. The CDR3 protein is CSGTDSPYEQYF. In nucleotides, the CDR3 is TGCAGCGGGACAGACTCCCCCTACGAGCAGTACTTC.

At least ten counts were recorded for this clonotype. This chain connects TRBV7-2 to TRBJ2-7, with 12 nucleotides matching TRBD2. Unmatched junction bases numbered 5, after V lost 2 bases and J lost 6 bases. CDR1 and CDR2 from the germline V gene are SGHTA and FQGNSA. There are 15 residues in the CDR3. The CDR3 region has the DNA TGTGCCAGCAGCTTACTAGCGGGAGGGGGGAGCGAGCAGTACTTC. This encodes CASSLLAGGGSEQYF.

The gene calls are TRBV28 and TRBJ2-3, with D perhaps being TRBD1 or TRBD2 (6 bases each). Looked up from germline, CDR1 is MDHEN and CDR2 is SYDVKM. CDR3 size: 13 residues. V was cut by 11 bases and J by 2 bases, with 14 bases left in between. The CDR3 protein is CAWGRGATDTQYF. The CDR3 DNA is TGTGCCTGGGGGCGGGGAGCCACAGATACGCAGTATTTT.

In its sample, this clonotype was seen many times. This sequence joins TRBV10-3 and TRBJ1-1; D is unclear. The V end was cut by 2 bases, the J end by 1 base, with 5 bases between. CDR1 ENHRY and CDR2 SYGVKD come from the germline V gene. CDR3 size: 13 residues. The CDR3 sequence is CAISESANTEAFF. CDR3 nucleotides: TGTGCCATCAGTGAGAGCGCGAACACTGAAGCTTTCTTT.

In this sample, this clonotype turned up a few times. The genes are TRBV6-6 and TRBJ2-7; D not resolved. Trimming stripped 4 bases from V and 2 bases from J, with 12 bases between. Germline CDR1 is MNHNY and CDR2 is SVGAGI (reference sequence). The CDR3 loop spans 14 amino acids. The DNA for the CDR3 is TGTGCCAGCAGTTTCGGGCTTCGGACCTACGAGCAGTACTTC. Encoded protein: CASSFGLRTYEQYF.

At least ten counts were recorded for this clonotype. The chain uses TRBV6-2 or TRBV6-3 and TRBJ2-1, with 7 bases lining up with TRBD1. Germline V lookup: CDR1 MNHEY, CDR2 SVGEGT. CDR3 length: 12 amino acids. The V segment lost 8 bases and the J segment 8 bases; nucleotides outside the gene matches: 6. The CDR3 nucleotides read TGTGCCAGCCTAGACAGGGCGGATGAGCAGTTCTTC. It specifies CASLDRADEQFF.

This rearrangement joins TRBV7-3 to TRBJ2-2; D unresolved. The CDR3 is 14 residues long. With 2 bases removed from V and 6 bases from J, the gap between germline ends came to 10 bases. Germline values: CDR1 SGHTA, CDR2 FQGTGA. The CDR3, as DNA: TGTGCCAGCAGCTTAGGGCTAGAAGCCGGGGAGCTGTTTTTT. It encodes CASSLGLEAGELFF. The full variable domain, rest sourced from reference TRBV7-3 and TRBJ2-2, is GAGVSQTPSNKVTEKGKYVELRCDPISGHTALYWYRQSLGQGPEFLIYFQGTGAADDSGLPNDRFFAVRPEGSVSTLKIQRTERGDSAVYLCASSLGLEAGELFFGEGSRLTVL.

The CDR3 region has the DNA TGTGCCAGCACCGCAACTAGCGGGAGGGCCCCAACAGATACGCAGTATTTT. Translated, it gives CASTATSGRAPTDTQYF. The rearrangement links TRBV6-5 to TRBJ2-3; 13 nucleotides align to TRBD2. Germline-derived CDR1 and CDR2 are MNHEY and SVGAGI. This CDR3 spans 17 amino acids. Trimming removed 7 bases from V and 3 bases from J; junction bases left unmatched: 10.

This clonotype has more than one count but fewer than ten. The chain combines TRBV27 with TRBJ1-6; 7 nucleotides line up with TRBD1. CDR1 is MNHEY, CDR2 SMNVEV, per germline (reference sequence). The CDR3 is 15 amino acids. Germline trimming cut 6 bases from V and 7 bases from J; bases unmatched to any gene: 9. As DNA, the CDR3 is TGTGCCAGCAGCCCCAACAGGGGACCCAATTCACCCCTCCACTTT. This sequence encodes CASSPNRGPNSPLHF.

This clonotype was seen ten or more times. This sequence joins TRBV12-3 or TRBV12-4 and TRBJ1-1; tentatively, D is TRBD1 (5 bases). The CDR3 covers 16 residues. The ends were cut back, 8 bases at V and 1 base at J, with 20 bases in the middle. CDR3 in amino acids: CASREQWGGTNTEAFF. The CDR3 nucleotides read TGTGCCAGCCGAGAACAGTGGGGGGGGACGAACACTGAAGCTTTCTTT.

Many counts were recorded for this clonotype. The genes are TRBV29-1 and TRBJ1-4; D possibly corresponds to TRBD1 (5 bases). Deletions cut 4 bases from V and 8 bases from J, with 11 bases between. Germline loops: CDR1 SQVTM, CDR2 ANQGSEA. The CDR3 runs 12 residues. DNA of the CDR3: TGCAGCGTTGCGGGGAGGGGAGAAAAACTGTTTTTT. Its translation: CSVAGRGEKLFF.

This clonotype came up many times. The rearrangement links TRBV27 to TRBJ1-1; D might be TRBD1 (6 bases). Between the trimmed V and J ends, which lost 3 bases and 3 bases, there was a span of 11 bases. Germline CDR1 MNHEY, CDR2 SMNVEV (reference sequence). The CDR3 consists of 14 residues. The DNA for the CDR3 is TGTGCCAGCAGTTTGACAGGCGCTTACACTGAAGCTTTCTTT. Protein sequence: CASSLTGAYTEAFF.

This clonotype was found many times. CDR3 protein: CASSLGAEGEQYF. CDR3 in DNA: TGTGCCAGCAGCTTAGGAGCAGAGGGCGAGCAGTACTTC. The rearrangement uses TRBV7-9 and TRBJ2-7, with a tentative D call TRBD2 (5 bases). CDR1 is SEHNR, CDR2 FQNEAQ, per germline (reference sequence). The CDR3 is made up of 13 amino acids. The V end was cut by 1 base, the J end by 6 bases, with 10 bases between. The variable domain in full, with the rest retrieved from reference TRBV7-9 and TRBJ2-7, is DTGVSQNPRHKITKRGQNVTFRCDPISEHNRLYWYRQTLGQGPEFLTYFQNEAQLEKSRLLSDRFSAERPKGSFSTLEIQRTEQGDSAMYLCASSLGAEGEQYFGPGTRLTVT.

This clonotype was detected many times. The J gene is TRBJ1-3, the V gene TRBV29-1; no clear D gene. The CDR3 has 13 amino acids. V shed 5 bases and J shed 0 bases, with 8 bases lying between them. Germline V gene lookup returns CDR1 SQVTM and CDR2 ANQGSEA. This chain's CDR3 is CSVSGVSGNTIYF. DNA of the CDR3: TGCAGCGTTTCAGGAGTCTCTGGAAACACCATATATTTT.

V is TRBV19 and J is TRBJ2-6; no clear D gene. V shed 4 bases and J shed 2 bases, with 3 bases lying between them. The V gene's germline CDR1 is LNHDA and CDR2 SQIVND (reference sequence). The length of the CDR3 is 13 residues. The CDR3 DNA sequence: TGTGCCAGTAGTACTACTGGGGCCAACGTCCTGACTTTC. It yields the protein CASSTTGANVLTF. Supplemented by reference TRBV19 and TRBJ2-6, the full variable domain reads DGGITQSPKYLFRKEGQNVTLSCEQNLNHDAMYWYRQDPGQGLRLIYYSQIVNDFQKGDIAEGYSVSREKKESFPLTVTSAQKNPTAFYLCASSTTGANVLTFGAGSRLTVL.